This T cell receptor (beta chain) came from a study of cytomegalovirus exposure and HLA in healthy donors. Findings and limits, study-wide: Most TCR sequences were uncommon, yet certain public TCRs appeared in many donors. Earlier results showed most TCR beta V segments being productive about 87% or about 30% of the time. The CMV antigen specificity of a few CMV-associated chains was confirmed through in vitro analysis.

PCR primers comprised 60 Vbeta and 13 Jbeta primers. Profiling relied on immunoSEQ multiplex PCR, and the TCRdb table lists in-frame clones only, not all of them. Here the sample spans 65,000 or so clones, over 50% being singletons. The CDR3 runs 14 residues. Per germline, CDR1 MNHNS and CDR2 SASEGT. Trimming took off 9 bases at V and 3 bases at J, with 15 bases between the two ends. The sample holds a few counts of this clone. Its antigen is as yet unknown. This TCR was recovered from a man aged 25 to 40 in good health and CMV-seronegative. Sequenced input: PBMCs. The rearrangement joins TRBV6-1 to TRBJ1-3; no clear D gene. CDR3 in amino acids: CASLPGTYGNTIYF. The DNA for the CDR3 is TGTGCCAGTCTCCCTGGTACCTATGGAAACACCATATATTTT.